The clone carrying this T cell receptor (beta chain) was detected a few times. Its antigen is not known. Per the original methods: It was from CDR3 differences across clinicopathological groups that a distant-metastasis classifier for papillary thyroid cancer was built. TCRdb re-called the PCR reads via MiXCR. For this entry, the V and J calls and clone size follow TCRdb and not the study's own pipeline. The table includes around 23,000 clones, about 30% detected once. The sample comes from a study of metastatic and nonmetastatic thyroid tumors. Across the whole study: Repertoire comparisons spanned blood and tumor or nodule tissue from malignant and benign thyroid patients.

The CDR3 sequence is 13 residues long. Germline CDR1 is LNHDA and CDR2 is SQIVND (reference sequence). Trimming shortened V by 5 bases and J by 2 bases, and 9 bases separated the two germline ends. Nobody among the patients had been given any treatment before thyroid surgery. Study-level points and caveats: In blood and tumor, TCR beta diversity was reportedly significantly higher in malignant thyroid tumors than in benign nodules.

V gene TRBV19 combines with J gene TRBJ1-2, with D maybe TRBD1 (6 bases). The receptor's source is a male donor with papillary thyroid cancer or a benign thyroid nodule (not recorded which). Some clones in this sample may be carry-over from other donors' samples. The sequencing input was tumor tissue. CDR3 sequence: CASSVDRNYGYTF. CDR3 in DNA: TGTGCCAGTAGTGTCGACAGGAACTATGGCTACACCTTC.